This passage covers 27 T cell receptor beta chains from one sample sequenced in a study of blood T cell repertoires in COVID-19. The data were produced by immunoSEQ multiplex PCR, yet TCRdb's version contains in-frame clones alone and is incomplete. Of fewer than 150,000 clones listed, roughly 84% were seen once; the top ten hold around 3.3%. The source material was peripheral blood. Receptors originate from a man in his forties or fifties with acute or convalescent COVID-19.

This sequence joins TRBV5-1 and TRBJ1-5, with D perhaps TRBD1 (6 bases). V dropped 0 bases and J dropped 4 bases, with 8 bases sitting between them. The CDR3 is made up of 14 amino acids. Looked up from germline, CDR1 is SGHRS and CDR2 is YFSETQ. This CDR3 is CASSLEGENQPQHF. The CDR3 DNA follows: TGCGCCAGCAGCTTGGAGGGGGAGAATCAGCCCCAGCATTTT.

This clone was found once. The V gene is TRBV18, the J gene TRBJ2-3; TRBD2 matches 14 bases. The CDR3 has 15 amino acids. J gave up 5 bases and V 4 bases, and 2 bases lay outside the gene matches. The germline V gene has CDR1 KGHSH and CDR2 LQKENI. CDR3 nucleotides: TGTGCCAGCTCACGGGGACTAGCGGGGGAAGATACGCAGTATTTT. This gives the protein CASSRGLAGEDTQYF.

The chain joins TRBV2 to TRBJ1-3; D is perhaps TRBD1 (6 bases). This CDR3 is 16 amino acids long. Germline CDR1 is SNHLY and CDR2 is FYNNEI. Trimming pared 3 bases from V and 8 bases from J, leaving 20 bases between. The CDR3 bases are TGTGCCAGCAGTGAGGGACAATTAGTTAAGGAGGACACCATATATTTT. Its protein product is CASSEGQLVKEDTIYF.

V usage is TRBV10-3 and J usage is TRBJ1-2; tentatively, D is TRBD1 (6 bases). Trimming cost V 0 bases and J 6 bases, with 14 bases left between them. Germline V lookup: CDR1 ENHRY, CDR2 SYGVKD. The CDR3 has 15 amino acids. This CDR3 reads CAISESVGASHGYTF. CDR3 nucleotides: TGTGCCATCAGTGAGTCGGTGGGGGCATCACATGGCTACACCTTC.

The chain employs TRBV7-2 and TRBJ1-2; the D gene is possibly TRBD1 (5 bases). CDR1 and CDR2 from the germline V gene are SGHTA and FQGNSA. Trimming took off 5 bases at V and 2 bases at J, with 12 bases between the two ends. This CDR3 has 14 residues. CDR3 sequence reads: CASSQGNTNYGYTF. In nucleotides, the CDR3 is TGTGCCAGCAGCCAGGGTAACACCAACTATGGCTACACCTTC.

V gene TRBV24-1 combines with J gene TRBJ1-2; 8 nucleotides line up with TRBD1. The trim removed 6 bases at V and 8 bases at J, leaving 4 bases unmatched. The CDR3 runs to 12 residues. Germline lookup yields CDR1 KGHDR and CDR2 SFDVKD. CDR3 nucleotide sequence: TGTGCCACCAGTCAGGGGGCGGGAGGCTACACCTTC. It encodes CATSQGAGGYTF.

This clone was counted only a few times. The genes are TRBV5-1 and TRBJ1-1, with D perhaps matching TRBD1 (6 bases). This CDR3 spans 14 amino acids. V lost 2 bases to trimming and J lost 2 bases, with 10 bases between them. Per germline, CDR1 SGHRS and CDR2 YFSETQ. The CDR3 sequence: CASSFDRYNTEAFF. The CDR3 nucleotides read TGCGCCAGCAGCTTTGACAGGTACAACACTGAAGCTTTCTTT.

The V gene is TRBV6-6, the J gene TRBJ1-1; the D gene is possibly TRBD1 (5 bases). V was trimmed by 5 bases and J by 0 bases, leaving 16 bases between them. The CDR3 runs 16 residues. Looked up from germline, CDR1 is MNHNY and CDR2 is SVGAGI (reference sequence). CDR3 bases: TGTGCCAGCAGTACCCTCGTGGAGGGGATGAACACTGAAGCTTTCTTT. Translated: CASSTLVEGMNTEAFF.

This clone was detected once. The chain uses TRBV6-2 or TRBV6-3 and TRBJ2-2; 9 bases align to TRBD1. Germline CDR1 reads MNHEY; CDR2 reads SVGEGT. The CDR3 is 15 amino acids. Trimming took 5 bases from V and 7 from J; bases not matched to a gene: 8. The CDR3 nucleotides are TGTGCCAGCAGTCCGGGACAGGGTGTCGGCGGGGAGCTGTTTTTT. It codes for CASSPGQGVGGELFF.

CDR3 sequence: CASTLFWTGLHRELFF. For the CDR3, the DNA is TGTGCCAGCACCCTGTTCTGGACAGGCCTTCACCGGGAGCTGTTTTTT. The chain links TRBV5-6 to TRBJ2-2, with 7 bases lining up with TRBD1. The CDR3 consists of 16 residues. Germline values: CDR1 SGHDT, CDR2 YYEEEE. V gave up 6 bases and J gave up 9 bases; unmatched junction bases: 17.

The chain has TRBV30 and TRBJ2-7, with D tentatively TRBD2 (6 bases). Germline-derived CDR1 and CDR2 are GTSNPN and SVGIG (reference sequence). V lost 5 bases and J 0 bases, leaving 8 bases between the germline ends. The CDR3 sequence is 12 residues long. Written as DNA, the CDR3 is TGTGCCTGGGGCGGGGTCTCCTACGAGCAGTACTTC. It translates to CAWGGVSYEQYF.

This clone appeared a single time. The chain joins TRBV5-1 to TRBJ1-4, with D hard to call. Trimming removed 0 bases at V and 5 bases at J, with 8 bases between. The germline V gene encodes CDR1 SGHRS and CDR2 YFSETQ. The CDR3 runs to 14 residues. DNA of the CDR3: TGCGCCAGCAGCTTGGACCCCCGGAATGAAAAACTGTTTTTT. Protein: CASSLDPRNEKLFF.

The chain employs TRBV30 and TRBJ2-3; D gene ambiguous. V was shortened by 0 bases and J by 0 bases, with 10 bases between the two germline ends. The CDR3 length is 15 residues. From germline, CDR1 is GTSNPN and CDR2 SVGIG (reference sequence). The CDR3 DNA sequence: TGTGCCTGGAGTGTTTTTATGTCTAGCACAGATACGCAGTATTTT. Its translation is CAWSVFMSSTDTQYF.

This rearrangement joins TRBV7-8 to TRBJ1-1, with 7 bases matching TRBD1. The length of the CDR3 is 13 residues. V dropped 9 bases and J dropped 4; count of bases not matched to a gene: 8. Germline CDR1 is SGHVS and CDR2 is FQNEAQ. CDR3 sequence reads: CASSRGDGTEAFF. The CDR3 DNA follows: TGTGCCAGTTCCAGGGGGGATGGCACTGAAGCTTTCTTT. Using reference TRBV7-8 and TRBJ1-1 for the parts outside the CDR3, the full variable domain is GAGVSQSPRYKVAKRGQDVALRCDPISGHVSLFWYQQALGQGPEFLTYFQNEAQLDKSGLPSDRFFAERPEGSVSTLKIQRTQQEDSAVYLCASSRGDGTEAFFGQGTRLTVV.

The rearrangement uses TRBV2 and TRBJ2-7; D is perhaps TRBD1 (6 bases). CDR1 and CDR2 (germline): SNHLY, FYNNEI. V dropped 0 bases and J dropped 6 bases, with 15 bases sitting between them. The CDR3 is 15 residues long. DNA for the CDR3: TGTGCCAGCAGTGAAGCGCCGGTACAGGGCCGCGAGCAGTACTTC. Amino acid sequence: CASSEAPVQGREQYF.

The V and J genes are TRBV2 and TRBJ2-1, with 7 bases matching TRBD2. The CDR3 has 17 residues. The germline gives CDR1 SNHLY, CDR2 FYNNEI. V trimming: 3 bases; J trimming: 5 bases; junction bases outside the gene matches: 13. CDR3 bases: TGTGCCAGCAGTGAGGGGTTTGAGCGGGGAATGAACAATGAGCAGTTCTTC. Translating gives CASSEGFERGMNNEQFF.

The rearrangement links TRBV24-1 to TRBJ2-7; D remains ambiguous. The CDR3 runs to 17 residues. V lost 4 bases, J lost 2 bases, and 20 bases lay in between. CDR1 is KGHDR and CDR2 is SFDVKD in the germline V gene. The CDR3 nucleotides are TGTGCCACCAGTGACCCCAGGTCCAGCAGTAGTCCCTACGAGCAGTACTTC. Translation gives CATSDPRSSSSPYEQYF.

The chain combines TRBV6-5 with TRBJ1-6, with a weak D call TRBD1 (5 bases). Germline V CDR1 and CDR2: MNHEY, SVGAGI. This CDR3 is 14 amino acids long. V gave up 5 bases and J gave up 8 bases, with 13 bases separating them. In DNA form, the CDR3 reads TGTGCCAGCAGTAAGACAGTTACCGATTCACCCCTCCACTTT. It translates to CASSKTVTDSPLHF.

The V call is TRBV4-3, the J call TRBJ1-2; 9 positions agree with TRBD1. With V trimmed by 5 bases and J by 3 bases, 13 bases remained unmatched. The CDR3 has 17 residues. Germline V gene lookup returns CDR1 LGHNA and CDR2 YSLEER. The CDR3 region is CASSFFSRDRVDYGYTF. Written as DNA, the CDR3 is TGCGCCAGCAGCTTCTTTAGCCGGGACAGGGTGGACTATGGCTACACCTTC.

The genes are TRBV30 and TRBJ1-3; D is unclear. The germline gives CDR1 GTSNPN, CDR2 SVGIG (reference sequence). The V end lost 8 bases, the J end lost 0 bases, and 14 bases lay between the germline ends. The CDR3 covers 14 residues. DNA for the CDR3: TGTGCCGGCCCACTCGGGAACTCTGGAAACACCATATATTTT. Translating it yields CAGPLGNSGNTIYF.

The CDR3 DNA sequence: TGTGCCAGCAGCTCAAGCCTCTCCGGCCAAGAGACCCAGTACTTC. This sequence encodes CASSSSLSGQETQYF. The chain combines TRBV7-8 with TRBJ2-5; unclear D gene. V dropped 4 bases and J dropped 1 base, with 13 bases sitting between them. This CDR3 has 15 residues. Germline V lookup: CDR1 SGHVS, CDR2 FQNEAQ.

This clone was detected only a few times. In DNA, the CDR3 is TGTGCCAGTACGCCGCGGGGCCTGGACGGCTACACCTTC. Its translation: CASTPRGLDGYTF. The V gene is TRBV19, the J gene TRBJ1-2, with D perhaps matching TRBD1 (5 bases). V lost 7 bases, J lost 8 bases, and 17 bases lay in between. The germline gives CDR1 LNHDA, CDR2 SQIVND (reference sequence). The CDR3 is 13 residues long.

The gene calls are TRBV7-2 and TRBJ1-1; no definite D call. Germline CDR1 is SGHTA and CDR2 is FQGNSA. The CDR3 runs to 13 residues. The ends were cut back, 5 bases at V and 0 bases at J, with 7 bases in the middle. The CDR3 nucleotides are TGTGCCAGCAGCAAAACAGTGAACACTGAAGCTTTCTTT. Translation gives CASSKTVNTEAFF.

V is TRBV4-1 and J is TRBJ2-1; the D gene is possibly TRBD2 (6 bases). Per germline, CDR1 MGHRA and CDR2 YSYEKL. V lost 1 base and J lost 7, with 11 bases in between. CDR3 size: 14 residues. CDR3 region: CASSQAGRGNEQFF. In DNA, the CDR3 is TGCGCCAGCAGCCAAGCCGGACGGGGGAATGAGCAGTTCTTC.

The V gene is TRBV6-5, the J gene TRBJ1-3, with a tentative D call TRBD1 (5 bases). CDR3 length equals 15 residues. Between the trimmed V and J ends, which lost 6 bases and 0 bases, there was a span of 12 bases. CDR1 is MNHEY, CDR2 SVGAGI, per germline. The CDR3 DNA sequence: TGTGCCAGCAGCGCCCCGGGGGTCTCTGGAAACACCATATATTTT. It specifies CASSAPGVSGNTIYF.

This rearrangement joins TRBV30 to TRBJ2-2; D perhaps matches TRBD2 (6 bases). CDR3 size: 13 residues. V was cut by 4 bases and J by 2 bases, with 8 bases left in between. Germline CDR1 is GTSNPN and CDR2 is SVGIG (reference sequence). The CDR3 nucleotides read TGTGCCTGGACGCGGGGAAACACCGGGGAGCTGTTTTTT. Protein sequence: CAWTRGNTGELFF. Drawing the rest from reference TRBV30 and TRBJ2-2, the complete variable domain is SQTIHQWPATLVQPVGSPLSLECTVEGTSNPNLYWYRQAAGRGLQLLFYSVGIGQISSEVPQNLSASRPQDRQFILSSKKLLLSDSGFYLCAWTRGNTGELFFGEGSRLTVL.

The V gene is TRBV7-6, the J gene TRBJ1-3; D perhaps matches TRBD1 (5 bases). Germline-derived CDR1 and CDR2 are SGHVS and FNYEAQ. This CDR3 region has 15 residues. V was clipped by 5 bases and J by 0 bases, with 11 bases between them. The CDR3 protein is CASSQNRISGNTIYF. The CDR3 DNA sequence: TGTGCCAGCAGCCAAAACAGGATCTCTGGAAACACCATATATTTT.